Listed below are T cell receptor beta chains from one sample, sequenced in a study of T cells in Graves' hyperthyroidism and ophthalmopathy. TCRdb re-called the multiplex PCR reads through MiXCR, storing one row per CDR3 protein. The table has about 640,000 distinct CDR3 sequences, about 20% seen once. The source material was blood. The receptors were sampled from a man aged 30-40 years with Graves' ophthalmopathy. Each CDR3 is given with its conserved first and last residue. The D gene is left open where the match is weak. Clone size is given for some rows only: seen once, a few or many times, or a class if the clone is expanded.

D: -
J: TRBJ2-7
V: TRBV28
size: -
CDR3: CASSFFGMTKAYYEQYF
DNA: TGTGCCAGCAGTTTTTTTGGGATGACTAAGGCCTACTACGAGCAGTACTTC

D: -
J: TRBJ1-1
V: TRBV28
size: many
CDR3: CASSWGIKLGAFF
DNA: TGTGCCAGCAGCTGGGGAATAAAATTGGGGGCTTTCTTT

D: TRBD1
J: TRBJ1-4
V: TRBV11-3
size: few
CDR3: CASSTRTGQNEKLFF
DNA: TGTGCCAGCAGCACCCGGACAGGACAGAATGAAAAACTGTTTTTT

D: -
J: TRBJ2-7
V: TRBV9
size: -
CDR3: CASSGPGGGGEQYF
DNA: TGTGCCAGCAGCGGGCCTGGAGGAGGAGGCGAGCAGTACTTC

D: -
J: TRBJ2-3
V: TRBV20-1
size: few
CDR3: CSATRTANTQYF
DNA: TGCAGTGCTACCCGGACTGCTAATACGCAGTATTTT

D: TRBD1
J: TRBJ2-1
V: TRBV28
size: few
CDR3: CASSKDRGGRDEQFF
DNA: TGTGCCAGCAGTAAGGACAGGGGCGGCAGGGATGAGCAGTTCTTC

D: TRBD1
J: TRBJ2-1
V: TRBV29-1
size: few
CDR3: CSVESGTGNNEQFF
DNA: TGCAGCGTGGAATCCGGGACAGGGAACAATGAGCAGTTCTTC

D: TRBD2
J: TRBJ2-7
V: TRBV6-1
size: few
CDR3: CTSRLAGGREQYF
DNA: TGTACCAGCAGACTAGCGGGAGGGCGCGAGCAGTACTTC

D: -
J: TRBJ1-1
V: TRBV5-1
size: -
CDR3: CASSPAGKNTEAFF
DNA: TGCGCCAGCAGCCCGGCGGGTAAGAACACTGAAGCTTTCTTT

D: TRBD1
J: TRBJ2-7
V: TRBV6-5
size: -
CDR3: CASSYSWDRPTYEQYF
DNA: TGTGCCAGCAGTTACTCTTGGGACAGGCCGACCTACGAGCAGTACTTC

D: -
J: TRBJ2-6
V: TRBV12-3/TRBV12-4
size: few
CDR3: CASSLKGSVYPGANVLTF
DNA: TGTGCCAGCAGTTTGAAGGGAAGCGTATATCCTGGGGCCAACGTCCTGACTTTC

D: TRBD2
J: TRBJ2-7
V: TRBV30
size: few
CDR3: CARREAGWGREQYF
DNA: TGTGCCCGTAGGGAAGCGGGGTGGGGTCGTGAGCAGTACTTC

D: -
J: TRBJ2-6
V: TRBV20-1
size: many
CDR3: CSAWKSGANVLTF
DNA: TGCAGTGCATGGAAGTCTGGGGCCAACGTCCTGACTTTC

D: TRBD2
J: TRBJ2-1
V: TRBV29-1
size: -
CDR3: CSVEGGMREVYEQFF
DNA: TGCAGCGTTGAAGGTGGAATGCGGGAGGTCTATGAGCAGTTCTTC

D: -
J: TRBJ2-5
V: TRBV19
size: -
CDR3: CASSRGRQAVQYF
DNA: TGTGCCAGTAGTAGGGGACGGCAAGCGGTCCAGTACTTC

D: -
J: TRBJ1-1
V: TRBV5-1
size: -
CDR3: CASSLTDGTNTEAFF
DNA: TGCGCCAGCAGCCTTACAGACGGAACGAACACTGAAGCTTTCTTT

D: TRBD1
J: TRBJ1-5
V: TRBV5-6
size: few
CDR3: CASSWAGGDQPQHF
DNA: TGTGCCAGCAGCTGGGCAGGGGGCGATCAGCCCCAGCATTTT

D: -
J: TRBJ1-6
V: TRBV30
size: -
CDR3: CAWSDDHVVLHF
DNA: TGTGCCTGGAGTGACGACCACGTAGTCCTCCACTTT

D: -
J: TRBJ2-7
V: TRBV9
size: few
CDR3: CASSVGGTSGAYEQYF
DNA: TGTGCCAGCAGCGTAGGGGGGACCAGCGGAGCCTACGAGCAGTACTTC

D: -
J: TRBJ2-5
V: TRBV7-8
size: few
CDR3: CASSLVNRQETQYF
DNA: TGTGCCAGCAGCTTAGTAAACCGGCAAGAGACCCAGTACTTC

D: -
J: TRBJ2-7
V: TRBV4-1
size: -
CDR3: CASSQEKGPISYEQYF
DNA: TGCGCCAGCAGCCAAGAGAAAGGGCCTATCTCCTACGAGCAGTACTTC

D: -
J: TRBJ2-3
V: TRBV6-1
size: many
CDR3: CASMGGSTDTQYF
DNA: TGTGCCAGCATGGGAGGAAGCACAGATACGCAGTATTTT

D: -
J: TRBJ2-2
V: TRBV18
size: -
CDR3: CASSPLGLNTGELFF
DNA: TGTGCCAGCTCACCATTGGGGCTGAACACCGGGGAGCTGTTTTTT

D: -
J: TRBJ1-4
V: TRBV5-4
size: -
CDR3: CASSLVGGNEKLFF
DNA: TGTGCCAGCAGCTTGGTGGGGGGGAATGAAAAACTGTTTTTT

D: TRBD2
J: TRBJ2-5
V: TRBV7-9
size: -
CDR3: CASSLVGGRDQETQYF
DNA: TGTGCCAGCAGCTTAGTCGGCGGGAGGGACCAAGAGACCCAGTACTTC

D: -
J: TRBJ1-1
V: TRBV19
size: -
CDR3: CASSGRAKPEAFF
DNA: TGTGCCAGTAGCGGCCGGGCCAAGCCTGAAGCTTTCTTT

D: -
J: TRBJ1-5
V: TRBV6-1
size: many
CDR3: CASSLPKGDNQPQHF
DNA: TGTGCCAGCAGTCTCCCTAAGGGGGATAATCAGCCCCAGCATTTT

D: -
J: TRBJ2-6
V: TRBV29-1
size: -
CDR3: CSVEEWGSGANVLTF
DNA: TGCAGCGTTGAAGAGTGGGGATCTGGGGCCAACGTCCTGACTTTC

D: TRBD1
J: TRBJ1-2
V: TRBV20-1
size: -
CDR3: CSATGTVTNYGYTF
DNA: TGCAGTGCGACCGGGACAGTGACTAACTATGGCTACACCTTC

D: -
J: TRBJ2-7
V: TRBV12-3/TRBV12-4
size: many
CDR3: CASSFREPYEQYF
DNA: TGTGCCAGCAGTTTTAGGGAGCCCTACGAGCAGTACTTC

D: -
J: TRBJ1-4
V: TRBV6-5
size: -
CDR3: CASSYQQATNEKLFF
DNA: TGTGCCAGCAGTTACCAGCAGGCAACTAATGAAAAACTGTTTTTT

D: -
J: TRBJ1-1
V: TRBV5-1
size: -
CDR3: CASKWFPEMNTEAFF
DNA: TGCGCCAGCAAGTGGTTCCCAGAAATGAACACTGAAGCTTTCTTT

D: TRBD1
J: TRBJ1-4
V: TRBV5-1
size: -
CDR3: CASSGAGTGLEKLFF
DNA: TGCGCCAGCAGCGGAGCCGGGACAGGGCTTGAAAAACTGTTTTTT

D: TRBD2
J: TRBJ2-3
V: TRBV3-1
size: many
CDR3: CASSQDKLAGEADTQYF
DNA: TGTGCCAGCAGCCAAGATAAACTAGCGGGAGAGGCAGATACGCAGTATTTT

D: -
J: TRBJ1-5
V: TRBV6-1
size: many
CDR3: CASSAGPQPQHF
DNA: TGTGCCAGCAGCGCGGGGCCTCAGCCCCAGCATTTT

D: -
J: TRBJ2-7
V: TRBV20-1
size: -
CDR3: CSASQGRVPYEQYF
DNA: TGCAGTGCTAGCCAGGGGAGGGTACCCTACGAGCAGTACTTC

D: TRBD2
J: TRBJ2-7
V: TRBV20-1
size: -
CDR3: CSARGLAGVERSYEQYF
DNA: TGCAGTGCTAGGGGACTAGCGGGAGTAGAAAGGAGCTACGAGCAGTACTTC